This T cell receptor (beta chain) was observed in a study of cytomegalovirus exposure and HLA in healthy donors. Study-level information: HLA-typed donors were the source of roughly 85 million unique TCRs held in an early data release. There were approximately 400 genotyped donors. Of these, about 80% fell in the genetic ancestry cluster associated with self-reported Caucasian donors. Study-wide points: Sequence variants that were highly shared formed a cluster that was likely a sequencing artifact. Productive status was seen about 90% or about 30% of the time for most TCR beta V segments in an earlier analysis.

PCR involved 60 Vbeta and 13 Jbeta primers. Some clones are missing from TCRdb's copy, which holds only in-frame ones; the method was immunoSEQ multiplex PCR. The sample carries 70,000 to 95,000 clones, over 75% recorded once. About this clone itself: Its antigen is as yet unknown.

The receptor comes from a human donor in good health. The sequenced material came from PBMCs.

Written as DNA, the CDR3 is TGTGCCTGGAGTGTTTCGAGGGATACGCAGTATTTT. This translates into CAWSVSRDTQYF. The rearrangement joins TRBV30 to TRBJ2-3; no reliable D call. Germline values: CDR1 GTSNPN, CDR2 SVGIG (reference sequence). Trimming cost V 0 bases and J 6 bases, with 7 bases left between them. There are 12 residues in the CDR3.